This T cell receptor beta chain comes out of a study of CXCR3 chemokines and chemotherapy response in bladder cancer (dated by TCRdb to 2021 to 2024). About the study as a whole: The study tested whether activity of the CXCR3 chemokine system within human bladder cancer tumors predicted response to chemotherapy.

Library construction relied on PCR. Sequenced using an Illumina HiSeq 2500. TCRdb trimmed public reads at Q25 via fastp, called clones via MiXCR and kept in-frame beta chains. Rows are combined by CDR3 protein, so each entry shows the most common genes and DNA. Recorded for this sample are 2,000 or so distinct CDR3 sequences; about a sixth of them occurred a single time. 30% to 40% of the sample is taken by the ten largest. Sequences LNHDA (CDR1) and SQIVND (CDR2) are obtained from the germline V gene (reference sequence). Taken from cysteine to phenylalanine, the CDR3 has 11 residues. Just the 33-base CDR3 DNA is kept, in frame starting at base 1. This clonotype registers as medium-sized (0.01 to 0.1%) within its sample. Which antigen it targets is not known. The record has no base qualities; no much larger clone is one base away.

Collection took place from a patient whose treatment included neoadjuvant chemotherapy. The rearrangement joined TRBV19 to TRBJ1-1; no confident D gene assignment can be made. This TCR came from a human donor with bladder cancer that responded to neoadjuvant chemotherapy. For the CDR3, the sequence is CATFLNTEAFF. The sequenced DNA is TGTGCAACTTTTCTCAACACTGAAGCTTTCTTT. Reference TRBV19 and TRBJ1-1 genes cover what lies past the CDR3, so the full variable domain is DGGITQSPKYLFRKEGQNVTLSCEQNLNHDAMYWYRQDPGQGLRLIYYSQIVNDFQKGDIAEGYSVSREKKESFPLTVTSAQKNPTAFYLCATFLNTEAFFGQGTRLTVV.